This T cell receptor beta chain was identified during a study of shared clonotypes between healthy human individuals. Data came from immunoSEQ multiplex PCR; TCRdb stores just in-frame clones and leaves some out. The profile shows about 1 million clones, more than 60% of them singletons. In the CD4+ fraction, cells were divided into CD45RA+ naive and CD45RA-negative memory subsets. From germline, CDR1 is MDHEN and CDR2 SYDVKM. Trimming took 7 bases from V and 5 from J, leaving 14 bases between them. The CDR3 has 13 residues. The TCR originated in a man between 18 and 35 years old in good health. The chain employs TRBV28 and TRBJ1-2; weak D call: TRBD1 (6 bases). Specimen: memory CD4+ T cells sorted from blood. The sample's subset: CD45RA-negative fraction. CDR3 bases: TGTGCCAGCACCAACAGGGCTCCTTATGGCTACACCTTC. It is translated as CASTNRAPYGYTF.